The subject of this entry is one T cell receptor (beta chain). The sample comes from a study of blood T cell repertoires in COVID-19. Study background: Sample material is recorded as cDNA or gDNA derived from T cells, B-cell-depleted T cells, or PBMCs.

The assay was immunoSEQ multiplex PCR, and TCRdb's table has in-frame clones only and misses some. Seen here are 200,000 or so clones, more than 85% observed once, and the top ten hold roughly 3%. The germline gives CDR1 LGHNA, CDR2 YNFKEQ. V gave up 0 bases and J gave up 0 bases, with 9 bases separating them. The CDR3 extends over 16 amino acids. This receptor was identified in a man in his sixties with acute or convalescent COVID-19. The sample comprised peripheral blood. The chain couples TRBV4-2 to TRBJ1-5; TRBD1 is a possible D gene (6 bases). For the CDR3, the DNA is TGTGCCAGCAGCCAAGAGGACAGCTATAGCAATCAGCCCCAGCATTTT. Translated: CASSQEDSYSNQPQHF.